This T cell receptor (beta chain) was sequenced during a study of shared clonotypes between healthy human individuals (dated by TCRdb to 2019 to 2021). Regarding the research as a whole: The cohort comprised a couple of women and a few men aged 18 to 49 years. For each donor, CD4 naive and CD4 memory were each run on three plates, CD8 naive on two plates, and CD8 memory on one plate. Blood TCR repertoires of roughly 5 healthy adults were deeply sequenced to estimate repertoire size and the extent of clonotype sharing between individuals. To increase sequencing depth and limit assay-specific biases, TCR repertoire library preparation and sequencing were carried out by different laboratories using diverse techniques. Per donor, leukapheresis produced somewhere between about 0.94 and 10 billion PBMCs.

The donors were healthy, HIV-negative adults who had no recently reported acute infections or vaccinations. Only Caucasian adults living in Nashville, Tennessee, USA were represented among the donors. The CD8 memory samples were a combination of magnetically selected CD45RO+ cells and CCR7-negative CD45RA+ effector memory (TemRA) cells. Blood was obtained by leukapheresis, after which PBMCs were separated by Ficoll-Histopaque density gradient centrifugation and cryopreserved in liquid nitrogen vapor phase. Analytical flow cytometry was used to check the purity and quantity of each magnetically sorted T cell population. Each sorted fraction had its genomic DNA isolated and then quantified by UV absorbance on a Nanodrop 2000c. This clone was detected once. The antigen it binds to is not known. Base-call qualities are not available, and no considerably larger clone is one nucleotide away. TCR CDR3 regions were amplified from genomic DNA by multiplex PCR using the deep immunoSEQ assay. Extracted genomic DNA from each cell subset was distributed evenly across all wells of several immunoSEQ 96-well plates, and each plate was treated as a replicate. For sorted subsets, roughly 0.2 ug genomic DNA, equal to some 28,000 T cell genomes, was loaded into each replicate PCR. Purified libraries were measured with a Qubit 3.0 fluorometer, size-checked on a Bioanalyzer 2100, and measured again with the KAPA Library Quantification kit. Every immunoSEQ 96-well plate was sequenced on a dedicated single-read 150-cycle Illumina NextSeq 550 flow cell. For the original study's pipeline: Because only junctional sequences without quality scores were contained in the immunoSEQ output, filtering matching that applied to full-length reads could not be performed. To assign V/J genes and CDR3, sequences were annotated against IMGT germline references using PyIR, a Python wrapper for IgBLAST v1.9. Reads were removed for weak V/J assignments (E-value above 1e-6), missing CDR3, stop codons, out-of-frame junctions, or ambiguous translated residues. V3J clonotypes were defined by identical inferred V gene, J gene, and CDR3 amino acid sequence. Percentage overlap between repertoires was calculated by dividing the number of shared unique clonotypes by the size of the smaller repertoire. Three approaches were used to assess repertoire richness: RTK rarefaction, the Chao1 estimator, and Recon v2.1 estimates of unobserved clonotypes. OLGA was used to compute generation probabilities for all TCRbeta clonotypes that the gDNA method yielded from a handful of donors. TCRdb carries this immuneACCESS record with in-frame sequences only. Its versions omit some clonotypes, under half of them owing to an unresolved V gene in the studies checked, with the rest unexplained. D and trimming were read from the DNA, whereas the V and J calls and clone size are those reported in that table. This sample lists a few hundred thousand clones; roughly 96% were detected once. About 0.34% of the sample goes to the ten largest clones.

Broader findings and caveats from the paper: Compared with non-shared clonotypes, the clonotypes found in all four sorted-subset donors had higher generation probabilities. Pairwise subsampling indicated that sequencing depth was expected to affect the degree of clonotype sharing among donors. Sampling was limited to blood, and TCR repertoires in tissue likely differ from TCR repertoires in blood. Rarefaction of sorted-subset datasets indicated incomplete sequencing despite the large sequencing depth. Because the study included only a small number of donors, the genetic and exposure-history diversity represented was limited. Naive subsets generally had larger estimated clonotype richness than memory subsets did. When several donors were compared, the shared fraction of clonotypes was about 5% for naive CD4, around 4% for naive CD8, roughly 2.5% for memory CD4, and roughly 0.43% for memory CD8.

As encoded in the germline V gene (reference sequence), CDR1 is MNHEY while CDR2 is SMNVEV. The CDR3 covers 15 residues, taking in both the cysteine and the phenylalanine. Only the CDR3 portion is preserved as DNA: 45 bases, with reading frame beginning at the first base. After removal of 5 bases from V and 9 bases from J, the junction retains 12 bases not matched to a gene. The TCR originated in a man younger than 45 in good health. Material for sequencing was memory CD8+ T cells sorted from blood. The cell subset or site label of this sample denotes: CD45RO+ cells pooled with CCR7-negative TemRA cells. The V and J genes are TRBV27 and TRBJ2-7; 11 middle bases align to TRBD2. In nucleotide form, the sequence is TGTGCCAGCAGTCCCGCTAGCGGGAGGTGGGGGGGGCAGTACTTC. This sequence encodes CASSPASGRWGGQYF.